Listed here are 21 T cell receptor beta chains from one sample, sequenced in a study of T cells in Graves' hyperthyroidism and ophthalmopathy. Amplified TCR beta CDR3 regions derived from RNA transcripts. First-round RT-PCR targeting the TCR CDR3 was performed with the HTBI primer set. In TCRdb, the multiplex PCR reads were re-called with MiXCR into one record per CDR3 protein. The table includes about 340,000 distinct CDR3 sequences, around 23% detected once. What was sequenced was blood. Receptors originate from a woman in her forties or fifties with Graves' hyperthyroidism.

The chain employs TRBV3-1 and TRBJ2-1; 7 bases are a match to TRBD2. The CDR3 is 15 residues long. V was clipped by 0 bases and J by 5 bases; unmatched bases: 4. Germline CDR1 LGHDT, CDR2 YNNKEL (reference sequence). The DNA for the CDR3 is TGTGCCAGCAGCCAAGAGCGGGAGAGTAACAATGAGCAGTTCTTC. Its translation is CASSQERESNNEQFF.

The V and J genes are TRBV5-1 and TRBJ2-1, with a tentative D call TRBD1 (6 bases). V was cut by 0 bases and J by 2 bases, with 21 bases left in between. This CDR3 is 19 amino acids long. The V gene's germline CDR1 is SGHRS and CDR2 YFSETQ. The CDR3 reads CASSLAELGHGTTYNEQFF. The CDR3 DNA reads TGCGCCAGCAGCTTGGCTGAATTGGGACACGGTACCACCTACAATGAGCAGTTCTTC.

This clonotype has at least ten counts. This sequence joins TRBV15 and TRBJ2-5; 10 nucleotides match TRBD2. Germline V gene data show CDR1 as LNHNV and CDR2 as YYDKDF (reference sequence). The V and J ends lost 3 bases and 3 bases, in that order; junction bases with no gene match: 1. This CDR3 is built from 14 residues. This CDR3 reads CATSRLAGEETQYF. CDR3 nucleotides: TGTGCCACCAGCAGGCTAGCGGGAGAAGAGACCCAGTACTTC.

To note about this clonotype: A much larger clonotype is one base distant, so this may be a read error. The chain carries TRBV7-8 and TRBJ2-3, with 7 bases lining up with TRBD2. This CDR3 contains 16 residues. In germline, CDR1 is SGHVS, CDR2 FQNEAQ. The CDR3, as DNA: TGTGCCAGCAGCTTAACACTAGCGCCAAACACAGGTACGCAGTATTTT. Translating it yields CASSLTLAPNTGTQYF. Full variable domain (missing parts from reference TRBV7-8 and TRBJ2-3): GAGVSQSPRYKVAKRGQDVALRCDPISGHVSLFWYQQALGQGPEFLTYFQNEAQLDKSGLPSDRFFAERPEGSVSTLKIQRTQQEDSAVYLCASSLTLAPNTGTQYFGPGTRLTVL.

J is TRBJ2-2 and V is TRBV5-1; 7 bases fit TRBD2. The J segment lost 6 bases and the V segment lost 1 base, leaving 6 bases of the junction unmatched. The V gene's germline CDR1 is SGHRS and CDR2 YFSETQ. This CDR3 comprises 15 residues. The CDR3 DNA reads TGCGCCAGCAGCTTGCAGGCGGGAGTTGCCGGGGAGCTGTTTTTT. The encoded protein is CASSLQAGVAGELFF.

This chain joins TRBV20-1 and TRBJ1-5; 7 bases align to TRBD1. CDR1 and CDR2 (germline): DFQATT, SNEGSKA (reference sequence). This CDR3 contains 15 residues. V shed 4 bases, J shed 2 bases, and the junction held 8 bases outside the gene matches. In nucleotides, the CDR3 is TGCAGTGCTATCCGACAGGGATCGGGCAATCAGCCCCAGCATTTT. Protein product: CSAIRQGSGNQPQHF.

In its sample, this clonotype was seen a few times. The rearrangement uses TRBV9 and TRBJ2-2; 8 nucleotides match TRBD1. The germline V gene has CDR1 SGDLS and CDR2 YYNGEE. The J segment lost 1 base and the V segment lost 4 bases, leaving 12 bases of the junction unmatched. The CDR3 is 18 residues long. The CDR3 sequence: CASSRTGWAGKNTGELFF. The CDR3 DNA reads as TGTGCCAGCAGCAGGACAGGGTGGGCGGGAAAGAACACCGGGGAGCTGTTTTTT. Looking up the rest from reference TRBV9 and TRBJ2-2 gives the full variable domain: DSGVTQTPKHLITATGQRVTLRCSPRSGDLSVYWYQQSLDQGLQFLIQYYNGEERAKGNILERFSAQQFPDLHSELNLSSLELGDSALYFCASSRTGWAGKNTGELFFGEGSRLTVL.

This clonotype was seen a handful of times. The chain joins TRBV12-3 or TRBV12-4 to TRBJ2-1; perhaps TRBD1 as D (6 bases). V was shortened by 7 bases and J by 12 bases, with 25 bases between the two germline ends. The CDR3 contains 15 residues. CDR3 sequence reads: CASMPSQGLRELQFF. The CDR3 DNA reads as TGTGCCAGCATGCCATCGCAGGGGTTGAGGGAATTGCAGTTCTTC.

The V and J genes are TRBV10-3 and TRBJ1-5; D might be TRBD1 (6 bases). CDR1 is ENHRY, CDR2 SYGVKD, per germline. The CDR3 runs to 16 residues. Trimming cost V 4 bases and J 2 bases, with 15 bases left between them. CDR3 coding DNA: TGTGCCATCAGTGGCCAGGGGCCTCAGGGCAATCAGCCCCAGCATTTT. It translates to CAISGQGPQGNQPQHF.

Many counts were recorded for this clonotype. The chain links TRBV29-1 to TRBJ2-7; a possible D gene is TRBD1 (5 bases). Trimming removed 1 base at V and 2 bases at J, with 6 bases between. Germline CDR1 and CDR2: SQVTM and ANQGSEA. This CDR3 spans 12 amino acids. In DNA, the CDR3 is TGCAGCGTTGAAGGACAGACCTACGAGCAGTACTTC. Protein product: CSVEGQTYEQYF.

V gene TRBV5-6 combines with J gene TRBJ2-5; 8 nucleotides match TRBD2. CDR1 and CDR2 (germline): SGHDT, YYEEEE. The CDR3 has 16 amino acids. V dropped 1 base and J dropped 1; count of bases not matched to a gene: 6. CDR3 residues: CASSLRGGRIQETQYF. The CDR3, as DNA: TGTGCCAGCAGCTTGCGGGGGGGCCGGATCCAAGAGACCCAGTACTTC.

The rearrangement joins TRBV6-5 to TRBJ2-2; no definite D call. The germline V gene has CDR1 MNHEY and CDR2 SVGAGI. Trimming left V 0 bases short and J 8 bases short, with 19 bases between. The CDR3 runs 17 residues. CDR3 coding DNA: TGTGCCAGCAGTTACTCACGGTCCCCGCCGAACCCGGGGGAGCTGTTTTTT. Amino acid sequence: CASSYSRSPPNPGELFF.

This clonotype has ten or more counts. V is TRBV2 and J is TRBJ1-5; no definite D call. The CDR3 sequence is 16 residues long. In germline, CDR1 is SNHLY, CDR2 FYNNEI. V was pared by 7 bases and J by 1 base, with 17 bases between. The CDR3 DNA reads TGTGCCAGCACCGAATGGGAAAGGGAGAGCAATCAGCCCCAGCATTTT. It encodes CASTEWERESNQPQHF.

The chain is built from TRBV28 and TRBJ1-1; D remains unclear. V was cut by 6 bases and J by 2 bases, with 16 bases left in between. This CDR3 region has 15 residues. Germline values: CDR1 MDHEN, CDR2 SYDVKM. This CDR3 reads CASSSRGIFNTEAFF. The CDR3 nucleotides are TGTGCCAGCAGCTCGAGAGGGATTTTTAACACTGAAGCTTTCTTT.

As to this clonotype: A clone one base away is much larger, so this may be a read error. This chain joins TRBV2 and TRBJ2-3; D gene ambiguous. CDR3 length equals 15 residues. The germline V gene encodes CDR1 SNHLY and CDR2 FYNNEI. The CDR3 DNA reads as TGTGCCAGCGAGCACAGAGTCCTTAGCACAGATACGCGGTATTTT. Its translation is CASEHRVLSTDTRYF.

This clonotype was counted many times. V is TRBV2 and J is TRBJ2-4; D is undetermined. The CDR3 has 14 amino acids. V was shortened by 7 bases and J by 1 base, with 11 bases between the two germline ends. Germline values: CDR1 SNHLY, CDR2 FYNNEI. The CDR3 loop reads CASIVDGAKNIQYF. As DNA, the CDR3 is TGTGCCAGCATAGTGGATGGGGCCAAAAACATTCAGTACTTC.

A few counts support this clonotype. This chain links TRBV27 with TRBJ1-4; TRBD1 matches 8 bases. Germline V lookup: CDR1 MNHEY, CDR2 SMNVEV (reference sequence). The V gene end was trimmed by 10 bases and the J gene end by 5 bases; junction bases not matched to a gene: 9. The CDR3 is 14 amino acids. For the CDR3, the DNA is TGTGCCACCAAGAACCGGGACAGGAATGAAAAACTGTTTTTT. Amino acid sequence: CATKNRDRNEKLFF.

This clonotype showed up many times. V gene TRBV20-1 combines with J gene TRBJ2-1; 8 nucleotides align to TRBD2. V lost 2 bases, J lost 0 bases, and 9 bases stayed unmatched. From germline, CDR1 is DFQATT and CDR2 SNEGSKA (reference sequence). The CDR3 is 17 amino acids. CDR3 nucleotides: TGCAGTGCTAGACCGCTGACTAGCGCGAGCTCCTACAATGAGCAGTTCTTC. Translating it yields CSARPLTSASSYNEQFF.

This clonotype appeared many times. The germline gene is not matched at one end of the junction; a read error may be the cause. This chain uses TRBV2 with TRBJ1-5; 9 positions agree with TRBD1. The CDR3 is 14 amino acids. The germline V gene encodes CDR1 SNHLY and CDR2 FYNNEI. The CDR3 protein is CASSLLEEGQGKDF. The CDR3 DNA follows: TGTGCCAGCAGTTTATTAGAGGAGGGACAGGGAAAGGATTTT.

This rearrangement joins TRBV13 to TRBJ2-1, with 12 bases matching TRBD2. V lost 5 bases and J lost 5; bases outside the gene matches: 7. CDR3 length: 16 residues. The germline V gene has CDR1 PRHDT and CDR2 FYEKMQ (reference sequence). CDR3 DNA sequence: TGTGCCAGCAGCCAAAACGGACTAGCGGGGAACAATGAGCAGTTCTTC. It specifies CASSQNGLAGNNEQFF.

This clonotype showed up just a few times. A much larger clone differs by one base, so this may be a read error. This chain connects TRBV28 to TRBJ2-7, with D unresolved. The CDR3 contains 11 residues. Germline values: CDR1 MDHEN, CDR2 SYDVKM. Here the CDR3 reads CASSPSFEQHF. The CDR3 nucleotides are TGTGCCAGCAGCCCCAGTTTCGAGCAGCACTTC. Filled out from reference TRBV28 and TRBJ2-7, the complete variable domain reads DVKVTQSSRYLVKRTGEKVFLECVQDMDHENMFWYRQDPGLGLRLIYFSYDVKMKEKGDIPEGYSVSREKKERFSLILESASTNQTSMYLCASSPSFEQHFGPGTRLTVT.